This T cell receptor (beta chain) was obtained from a study of shared clonotypes between healthy human individuals. Points from the study as a whole: Genetic and exposure-history diversity was limited by the few donors. Generally, estimated richness proved larger in naive subsets than it did in memory subsets.

With V trimmed by 4 bases and J by 9 bases, 11 bases remained unmatched. CDR1 LNHNV and CDR2 YYDKDF come from the germline V gene (reference sequence). This CDR3 is built from 15 residues. Method: immunoSEQ multiplex PCR; TCRdb's copy keeps in-frame clones and lacks some. The table records 2 million to 2.5 million clones, 85% to 95% of them present only once. A note on this clone: Antigen unknown.

Each donor was a Caucasian adult residing in Nashville, Tennessee. Sequenced sample: naive CD4+ T cells from PBMCs. The sample's subset: CD45RA+ positively selected. The TCR comes from a man aged 18 to 30 in good health. Some clones in this sample may be carry-over from other donors' samples. V is TRBV15 and J is TRBJ2-1; 8 bases are a match to TRBD2. The CDR3 DNA reads TGTGCCACCAGCACTACGAGGACTAGCCCCGGTGAGCAGTTCTTC. Translating gives CATSTTRTSPGEQFF.